The TCR beta chain described here comes from a study of Graves' ophthalmopathy and Graves' hyperthyroidism. Study in general: Stable hyperthyroidism was defined by absence of ophthalmopathy within 18 months of follow-up. Regarding the study as a whole: Most expanded thyroid clonotypes above 0.001 frequency also appeared in blood. Both an approximately 68% sensitivity and an approximately 76% specificity characterized the model's predictions of ophthalmopathy progression.

Hyperthyroidism in these 18- to 65-year-old patients was newly diagnosed, lasting under 2 months. Amplification targeted the TCR beta CDR3 regions, with RNA transcripts as the source material. First-round RT-PCR with HTBI primers preceded a second-round multiplex PCR. Each CDR3 protein is one row after TCRdb ran MiXCR on the multiplex PCR reads. The sample contains about 1.1 million distinct CDR3 sequences, roughly two fifths of which appear only once. There are many counts of this clonotype. Antigen unknown. V dropped 7 bases and J dropped 2 bases, with 8 bases sitting between them. In germline, CDR1 is SQVTM, CDR2 ANQGSEA. The CDR3 extends over 11 amino acids.

Sequencing input: peripheral blood or thyroid tissue (not recorded which). The chain is built from TRBV29-1 and TRBJ1-1, with unresolved D. The sequence derives from an adult man with Graves' hyperthyroidism. CDR3 nucleotides: TGCAGCGGCAGCGAAAACACTGAAGCTTTCTTT. It is translated as CSGSENTEAFF.